These 2 T cell receptor beta chains were sequenced from one sample in a study of regulatory T cells in long-lasting Graves disease. Assembly of TCR beta libraries relied on iRepertoire HTBI primers together with Arm-PCR of CDR3 regions. TCRdb processed the multiplex PCR reads anew with MiXCR; each CDR3 protein has one entry. The sample lists about 380,000 distinct CDR3 sequences, around 15% seen once, with approximately 22% in the top ten. As to time point: newly diagnosed GD, antithyroid drugs for less than 3 months. Following extraction of RNA from PBMCs, that RNA was used to make the TCR library. The material sequenced was peripheral blood mononuclear cells (PBMCs), taken at new diagnosis, from a patient treated with antithyroid drugs. Receptor source: a female donor with Graves disease.

The chain couples TRBV28 to TRBJ2-7; tentative D call: TRBD1 (6 bases). Deletions cut 3 bases from V and 2 bases from J, with 17 bases between. Germline CDR1 reads MDHEN; CDR2 reads SYDVKM. CDR3 length: 16 residues. This chain's CDR3 is CASSFAGEPPTYEQYF. The CDR3, as DNA: TGTGCCAGCAGTTTTGCAGGGGAACCCCCGACCTACGAGCAGTACTTC. Full variable domain (remainder filled in from reference TRBV28 and TRBJ2-7): DVKVTQSSRYLVKRTGEKVFLECVQDMDHENMFWYRQDPGLGLRLIYFSYDVKMKEKGDIPEGYSVSREKKERFSLILESASTNQTSMYLCASSFAGEPPTYEQYFGPGTRLTVT.

This clonotype was counted between two and nine times. CDR3 bases: TGTGCCAGCAGTCCTGTCAGCTATGGCTACACCTTC. Protein sequence: CASSPVSYGYTF. The V and J genes are TRBV6-1 and TRBJ1-2; D is unclear. V was cut by 5 bases and J by 4 bases, with 8 bases left in between. From germline, CDR1 is MNHNS and CDR2 SASEGT. The CDR3 has 12 amino acids.